This TCR beta chain comes out of a study of T-cell reconstitution after alpha-beta-depleted transplantation in children (dated by TCRdb to the mid-2010s). Concerning the study at large: T-cell immune reconstitution after TCRalphabeta/CD19-depleted allogeneic hematopoietic cell transplantation in children was quantitatively tracked in the study by means of TCR repertoire profiling.

Of note for this clonotype: The specificity of this receptor is unknown. A read error may account for a junction end that differs from germline.

Library generation was performed with PCR. Sequencing was performed on an Illumina HiSeq 2500. Molecular barcoding was employed in the preparation of TCR libraries, with unique molecular identifiers being used to normalize TCRbeta repertoire quantification. The raw public data were reprocessed by TCRdb itself: fastp quality trimming at Q25, MiXCR clonotype calling, in-frame beta chains only. Under each unique CDR3 protein, matching rows form one entry showing the most common genes and DNA. The sample table lists a few hundred thousand distinct CDR3 sequences, under 15% of them with a count of one. The top ten constitute around 6.1% of the sample. This TCR derives from a human donor who donated a stem cell graft to a child with combined immunodeficiency. The sequences come from PBMCs from the stem cell graft donor, collected from the stem cell graft.

The DNA sequence is given as TGTGCTAGCAGCCCCCTCCCCCCGGTAACAGGTTATAGCTCCTACGAGCAGTACTTC. The resulting protein is CASSPLPPVTGYSSYEQYF. The V gene is TRBV7-6 and the J gene is TRBJ2-7, and TRBD1 may be the D gene, going by 5 matching bases. CDR1 and CDR2, per the germline V gene, are SGHVS and FNYEAQ. The CDR3 contains 19 residues, cysteine and phenylalanine counted. Kept here is only the CDR3 DNA, which spans 57 bases and is read in frame from base 1.